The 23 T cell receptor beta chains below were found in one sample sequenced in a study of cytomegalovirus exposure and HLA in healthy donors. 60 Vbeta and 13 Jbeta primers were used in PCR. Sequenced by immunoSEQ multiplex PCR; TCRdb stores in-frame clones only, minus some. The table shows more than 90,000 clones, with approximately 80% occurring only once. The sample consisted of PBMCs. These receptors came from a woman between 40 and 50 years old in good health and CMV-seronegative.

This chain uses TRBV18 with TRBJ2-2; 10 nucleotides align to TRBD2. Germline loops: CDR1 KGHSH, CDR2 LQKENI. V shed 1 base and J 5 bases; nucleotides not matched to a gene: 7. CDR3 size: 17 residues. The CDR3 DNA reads TGTGCCAGCTCACCACGGTCTAGCGGGAGAAGTACCGGGGAGCTGTTTTTT. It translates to CASSPRSSGRSTGELFF.

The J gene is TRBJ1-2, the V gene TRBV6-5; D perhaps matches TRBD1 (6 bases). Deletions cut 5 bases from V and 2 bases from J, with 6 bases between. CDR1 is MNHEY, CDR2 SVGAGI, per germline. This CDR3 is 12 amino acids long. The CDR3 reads CASSGQNYGYTF. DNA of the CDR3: TGTGCCAGCAGTGGACAGAACTATGGCTACACCTTC.

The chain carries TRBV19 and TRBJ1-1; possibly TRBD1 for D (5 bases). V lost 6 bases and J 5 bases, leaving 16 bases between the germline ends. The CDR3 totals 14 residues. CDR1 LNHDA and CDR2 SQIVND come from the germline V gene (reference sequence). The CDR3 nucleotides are TGTGCCAGTAGCCTGGGGGGGGGAGGAACTGAAGCTTTCTTT. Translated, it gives CASSLGGGGTEAFF.

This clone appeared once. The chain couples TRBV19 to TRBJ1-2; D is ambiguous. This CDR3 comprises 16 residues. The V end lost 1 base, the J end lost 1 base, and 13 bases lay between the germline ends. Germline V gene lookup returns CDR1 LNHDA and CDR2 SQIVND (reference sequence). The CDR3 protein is CASSIGFIRLNYGYTF. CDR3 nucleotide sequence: TGTGCCAGTAGTATAGGATTTATCAGGCTTAACTATGGCTACACCTTC.

The chain's CDR3 is CASSSSDTPYNEQFF. The CDR3 DNA sequence: TGTGCCAGCAGCTCCTCGGACACGCCGTACAATGAGCAGTTCTTC. This chain connects TRBV28 to TRBJ2-1; D might be TRBD1 (5 bases). V lost 6 bases to trimming and J lost 4 bases, with 16 bases between them. The CDR3 totals 15 residues. Germline V gene data show CDR1 as MDHEN and CDR2 as SYDVKM.

In nucleotides, the CDR3 is TGTGCCAGCAGGCTAAAACCGTGGGGACAGGGGACCTACGAGCAGTACTTC. This gives the protein CASRLKPWGQGTYEQYF. V and J are TRBV11-2 and TRBJ2-7; 10 bases are a match to TRBD1. The germline gives CDR1 SGHAT, CDR2 FQNNGV. The ends lost 6 bases at V and 2 bases at J; junction bases unmatched: 13. There are 17 residues in the CDR3.

CDR3 sequence: CASSVRRGSSSYEQYF. The CDR3 coding sequence is TGTGCCAGCAGTGTTCGACGCGGGTCGAGTTCCTACGAGCAGTACTTC. V and J are TRBV6-1 and TRBJ2-7; TRBD2 might be the D (5 bases). V lost 4 bases and J 1 base, leaving 17 bases between the germline ends. Per the germline V gene, CDR1 is MNHNS and CDR2 is SASEGT. The CDR3 contains 16 residues.

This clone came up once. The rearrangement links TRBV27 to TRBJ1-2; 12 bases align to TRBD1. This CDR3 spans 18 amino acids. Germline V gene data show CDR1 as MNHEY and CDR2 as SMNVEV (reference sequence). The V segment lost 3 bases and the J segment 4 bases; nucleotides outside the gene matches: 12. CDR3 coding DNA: TGTGCCAGCAGTTTGGTGCCCCCCGGGACAGGGGGCCTCTATGGCTACACCTTC. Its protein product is CASSLVPPGTGGLYGYTF.

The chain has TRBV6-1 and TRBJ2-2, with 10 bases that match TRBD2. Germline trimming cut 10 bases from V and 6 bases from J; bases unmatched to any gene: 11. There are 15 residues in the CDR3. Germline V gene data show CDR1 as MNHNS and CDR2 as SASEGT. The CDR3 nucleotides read TGTGCCACCACTCCTCCCGGGACTAGCGCCGGGGAGCTGTTTTTT. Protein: CATTPPGTSAGELFF.

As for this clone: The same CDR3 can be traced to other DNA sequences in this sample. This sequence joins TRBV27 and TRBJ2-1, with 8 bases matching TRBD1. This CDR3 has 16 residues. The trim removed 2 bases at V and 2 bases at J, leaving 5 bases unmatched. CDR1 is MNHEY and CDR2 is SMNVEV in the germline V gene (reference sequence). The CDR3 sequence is CASSLKGTGTYNEQFF. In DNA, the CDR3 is TGTGCCAGCAGTTTAAAGGGGACAGGTACCTACAATGAGCAGTTCTTC.

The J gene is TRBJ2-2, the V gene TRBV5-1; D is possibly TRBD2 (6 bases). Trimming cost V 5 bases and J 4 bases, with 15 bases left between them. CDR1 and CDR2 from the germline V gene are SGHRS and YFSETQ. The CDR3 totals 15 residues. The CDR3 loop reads CASRRVEGSTGELFF. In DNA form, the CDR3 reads TGCGCCAGCAGAAGGGTGGAGGGGAGCACCGGGGAGCTGTTTTTT.

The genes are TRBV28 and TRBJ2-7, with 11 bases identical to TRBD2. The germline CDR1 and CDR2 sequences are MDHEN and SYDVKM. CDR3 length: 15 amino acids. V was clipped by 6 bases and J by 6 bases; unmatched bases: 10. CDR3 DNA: TGTGCCAGCAGCCCTCTAGCGGGAGGAAATGGCGAGCAGTACTTC. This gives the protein CASSPLAGGNGEQYF.

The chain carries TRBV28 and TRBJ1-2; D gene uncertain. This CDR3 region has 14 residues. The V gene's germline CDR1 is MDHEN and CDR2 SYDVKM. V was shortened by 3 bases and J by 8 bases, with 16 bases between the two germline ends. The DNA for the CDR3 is TGTGCCAGCAGTTTCGCCGGGAGTTTAAGGGGCTACACCTTC. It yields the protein CASSFAGSLRGYTF.

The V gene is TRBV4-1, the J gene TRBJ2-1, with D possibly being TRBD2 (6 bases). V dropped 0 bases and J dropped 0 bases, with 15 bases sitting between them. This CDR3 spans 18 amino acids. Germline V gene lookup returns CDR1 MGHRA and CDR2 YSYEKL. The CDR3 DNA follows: TGCGCCAGCAGCCAAGATTGGGCGGGAAGGGGCTCCTACAATGAGCAGTTCTTC. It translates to CASSQDWAGRGSYNEQFF.

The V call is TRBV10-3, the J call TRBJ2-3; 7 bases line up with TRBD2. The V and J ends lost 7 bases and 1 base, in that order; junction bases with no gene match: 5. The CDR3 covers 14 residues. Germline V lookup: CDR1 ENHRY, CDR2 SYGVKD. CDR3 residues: CAIKERGGTDTQYF. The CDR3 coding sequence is TGTGCCATCAAGGAGCGGGGTGGCACAGATACGCAGTATTTT.

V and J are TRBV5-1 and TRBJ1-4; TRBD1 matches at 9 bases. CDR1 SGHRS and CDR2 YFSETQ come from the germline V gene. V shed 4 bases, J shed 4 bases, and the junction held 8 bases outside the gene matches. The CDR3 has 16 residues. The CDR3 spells CASSRGTGNNNEKLFF. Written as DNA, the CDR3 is TGCGCCAGCAGCAGGGGGACAGGGAATAATAATGAAAAACTGTTTTTT. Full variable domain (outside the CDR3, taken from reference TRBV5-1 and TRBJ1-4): KAGVTQTPRYLIKTRGQQVTLSCSPISGHRSVSWYQQTPGQGLQFLFEYFSETQRNKGNFPGRFSGRQFSNSRSEMNVSTLELGDSALYLCASSRGTGNNNEKLFFGSGTQLSVL.

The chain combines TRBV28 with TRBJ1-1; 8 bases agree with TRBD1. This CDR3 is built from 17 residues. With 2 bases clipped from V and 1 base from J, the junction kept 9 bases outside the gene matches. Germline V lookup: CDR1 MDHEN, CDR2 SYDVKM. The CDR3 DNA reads TGTGCCAGCAGTTTACCGGCACAGGGGGTCAGGAACACTGAAGCTTTCTTT. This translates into CASSLPAQGVRNTEAFF.

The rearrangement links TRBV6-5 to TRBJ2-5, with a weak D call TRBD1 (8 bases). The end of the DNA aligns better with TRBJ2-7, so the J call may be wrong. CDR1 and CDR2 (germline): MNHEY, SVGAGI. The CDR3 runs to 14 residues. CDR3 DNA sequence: TGTGCCAGCAGCCGGACAGGGAGGGAGGTCGAGCAGTACTTC. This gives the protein CASSRTGREVEQYF.

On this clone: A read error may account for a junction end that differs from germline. The CDR3, as DNA: TGTTCCAGCAGCTTAAGGGCGGGAGAGCTCTACGGGGAGCTGTTTTTT. Its translation is CSSSLRAGELYGELFF. V gene TRBV7-9 combines with J gene TRBJ2-2, with 7 bases identical to TRBD2. This CDR3 has 16 amino acids. Germline-derived CDR1 and CDR2 are SEHNR and FQNEAQ (reference sequence).

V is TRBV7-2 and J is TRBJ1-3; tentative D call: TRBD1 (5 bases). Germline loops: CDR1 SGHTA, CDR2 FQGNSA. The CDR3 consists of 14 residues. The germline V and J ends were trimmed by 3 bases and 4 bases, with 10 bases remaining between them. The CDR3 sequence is CASSFRATGNTIYF. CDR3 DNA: TGTGCCAGCAGCTTCAGGGCAACGGGAAACACCATATATTTT.

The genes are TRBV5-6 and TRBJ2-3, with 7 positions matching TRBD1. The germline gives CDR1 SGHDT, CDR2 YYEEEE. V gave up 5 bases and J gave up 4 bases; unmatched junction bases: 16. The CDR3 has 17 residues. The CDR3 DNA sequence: TGTGCCAGCAGGTCCTCCAGGGGGAGAGAAGGGGCAGATACGCAGTATTTT. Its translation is CASRSSRGREGADTQYF.

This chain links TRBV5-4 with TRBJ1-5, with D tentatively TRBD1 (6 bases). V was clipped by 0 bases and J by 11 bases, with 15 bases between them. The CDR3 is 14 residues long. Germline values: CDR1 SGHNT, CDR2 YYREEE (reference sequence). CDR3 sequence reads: CASSLAPQGMAQHF. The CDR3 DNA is TGTGCCAGCAGCTTGGCCCCGCAGGGGATGGCCCAGCATTTT.

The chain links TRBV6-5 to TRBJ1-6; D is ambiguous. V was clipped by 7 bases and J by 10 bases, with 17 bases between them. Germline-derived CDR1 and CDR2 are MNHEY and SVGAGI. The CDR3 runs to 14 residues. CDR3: CASNLARSISPLHF. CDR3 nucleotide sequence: TGTGCCAGCAACCTTGCCAGGTCAATCTCACCCCTCCACTTT.